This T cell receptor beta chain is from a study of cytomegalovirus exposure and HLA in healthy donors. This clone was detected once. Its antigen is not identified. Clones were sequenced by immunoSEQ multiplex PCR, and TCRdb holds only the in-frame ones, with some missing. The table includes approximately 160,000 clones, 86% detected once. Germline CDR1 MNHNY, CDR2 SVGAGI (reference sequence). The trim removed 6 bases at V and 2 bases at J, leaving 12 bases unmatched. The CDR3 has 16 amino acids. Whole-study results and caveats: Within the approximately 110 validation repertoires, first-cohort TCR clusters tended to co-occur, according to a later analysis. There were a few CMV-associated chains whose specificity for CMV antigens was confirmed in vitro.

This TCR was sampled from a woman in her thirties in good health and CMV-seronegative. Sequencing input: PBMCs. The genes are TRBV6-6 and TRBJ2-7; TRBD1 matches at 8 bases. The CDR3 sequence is CASSRQGSLPTYEQYF. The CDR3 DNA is TGTGCCAGCAGCAGACAGGGGAGCTTGCCAACCTACGAGCAGTACTTC.